This T cell receptor (beta chain) came from a study of blood T cell repertoires in COVID-19. In the source study's methods: Reference gene primer amplification gave nucleated cell count estimates. Profiled with immunoSEQ multiplex PCR; TCRdb holds only in-frame clones, not every one. For V, J and clone size, that table is used; D and trimming come from the DNA. The table has more than 100,000 clones, approximately 80% seen once. Looked up from germline, CDR1 is MNHEY and CDR2 is SMNVEV (reference sequence). Between the trimmed V and J ends, which lost 7 bases and 4 bases, there was a span of 10 bases. The CDR3 length is 12 residues.

The chain links TRBV27 to TRBJ1-1; the D is unclear. This TCR came from a human donor in a cohort sampled during active or convalescent COVID-19. What was sequenced was peripheral blood. This chain's CDR3 is CASTGAGTEAFF. The CDR3 DNA reads as TGTGCCAGCACAGGTGCTGGCACTGAAGCTTTCTTT.